Listed below are T cell receptor beta chains from one sample, sequenced in a study of control samples from healthy donors and cancer patients. Data came from immunoSEQ multiplex PCR; TCRdb stores just in-frame clones and leaves some out. The sample contains almost 90,000 clones, about 89% of which appear only once. The sequenced sample was blood. The receptors shown here come from a man in his thirties or forties in good health. Both conserved end residues are part of each CDR3. The D gene is left open where the match is weak. Rows may omit the clone size; those that give it use once, few, many or a size class.

>TRBV5-1|-|TRBJ2-1|-
CASSFGGASYNEQFF
TGCGCCAGCAGCTTCGGAGGGGCTTCCTACAATGAGCAGTTCTTC
>TRBV4-2|-|TRBJ1-2|-
CASSQEGTYGYTF
TGTGCCAGCAGCCAAGAGGGCACATATGGCTACACCTTC
>TRBV10-1|TRBD2|TRBJ2-3|-
CASSDLAGGPTDTQYF
TGCGCCAGCAGTGATCTAGCGGGGGGGCCAACAGATACGCAGTATTTT
>TRBV6-6|TRBD1|TRBJ2-1|-
CASSPPSGQGRGGNEQFF
TGTGCCAGCAGTCCCCCCTCCGGACAGGGAAGAGGGGGAAATGAGCAGTTCTTC
>TRBV11-2|-|TRBJ1-2|-
CASSLDGDYGYTF
TGTGCCAGCAGCTTAGATGGGGACTATGGCTACACCTTC
>TRBV6-6|TRBD2|TRBJ2-1|-
CASSYGGGSYNEQFF
TGTGCCAGCAGTTACGGGGGGGGCTCCTACAATGAGCAGTTCTTC
>TRBV7-2|-|TRBJ1-1|-
CASSLRPADEAFF
TGTGCCAGCAGCTTAAGGCCAGCTGATGAAGCTTTCTTT
>TRBV27|TRBD2|TRBJ2-3|few
CASKLAGGDTQYF
TGTGCCAGCAAATTAGCGGGGGGAGATACGCAGTATTTT
>TRBV27|TRBD1|TRBJ2-7|-
CASSTRDSASSYEQYF
TGTGCCAGCAGTACCAGGGACAGCGCAAGCTCCTACGAGCAGTACTTC
>TRBV19|-|TRBJ1-1|-
CASSIRFVNTEAFF
TGTGCCAGTAGTATCAGGTTCGTGAACACTGAAGCTTTCTTT
>TRBV6-5|-|TRBJ1-6|-
CASRGSNSPLHF
TGTGCCAGCAGGGGGAGTAATTCACCCCTCCACTTT
>TRBV9|-|TRBJ2-4|-
CASSVEAGFWGGKNIQYF
TGTGCCAGCAGCGTAGAAGCAGGTTTTTGGGGAGGCAAAAACATTCAGTACTTC
>TRBV7-9|TRBD1|TRBJ1-5|-
CASSFTGEQPQHF
TGTGCCAGCAGCTTTACAGGGGAGCAGCCCCAGCATTTT
>TRBV9|TRBD1|TRBJ1-1|-
CASSVGTGGEVGIEAFF
TGTGCCAGCAGCGTAGGGACAGGGGGCGAAGTCGGCATTGAAGCTTTCTTT
>TRBV19|-|TRBJ2-3|-
CASSIGGGSTDTQYF
TGTGCCAGTAGTATAGGCGGGGGCAGCACAGATACGCAGTATTTT
>TRBV7-9|TRBD2|TRBJ2-3|-
CASSLGVAGAPWTDTQYF
TGTGCCAGCAGCTTAGGGGTAGCGGGGGCGCCATGGACAGATACGCAGTATTTT
>TRBV12-3/TRBV12-4|-|TRBJ1-2|-
CASSLALSYGYTF
TGTGCCAGCAGTTTAGCGCTCAGCTATGGCTACACCTTC
>TRBV19|-|TRBJ1-1|-
CGTQRHTEAFF
TGTGGAACACAGAGACACACTGAAGCTTTCTTT
>TRBV27|TRBD2|TRBJ2-1|-
CASTERGEYNEQFF
TGTGCCAGCACTGAGCGGGGGGAATACAATGAGCAGTTCTTC
>TRBV5-4|-|TRBJ1-1|once
CASGRTGNTEAFF
TGTGCCAGCGGGAGGACGGGGAACACTGAAGCTTTCTTT
>TRBV30|-|TRBJ1-2|-
CAWSVPNSNYGYTF
TGTGCCTGGAGTGTACCCAACAGTAACTATGGCTACACCTTC
>TRBV11-2|TRBD2|TRBJ2-1|-
CASSFSGGEAQEQFF
TGTGCCAGCAGCTTTAGCGGGGGGGAGGCTCAGGAGCAGTTCTTC
>TRBV27|TRBD1|TRBJ1-2|-
CASSHGTDGYTF
TGTGCCAGCAGTCACGGGACAGATGGCTACACCTTC
>TRBV9|-|TRBJ1-6|-
CASSVGNPNSPLHF
TGTGCCAGCAGCGTGGGGAATCCAAATTCACCCCTCCACTTT
>TRBV19|TRBD1|TRBJ2-7|-
CASSIRAGTGSYEQYF
TGTGCCAGTAGTATCAGGGCCGGGACAGGGAGCTACGAGCAGTACTTC
>TRBV5-4|-|TRBJ2-3|-
CASSFDIVGTDTQYF
TGTGCCAGCAGCTTTGACATTGTCGGCACAGATACGCAGTATTTT
>TRBV24-1|-|TRBJ2-3|-
CATRTSAGTDTQYF
TGTGCCACCAGGACTTCCGCTGGCACAGATACGCAGTATTTT
>TRBV7-3|-|TRBJ2-3|-
CASSLRPQNLADTQYF
TGTGCCAGCAGCTTGAGGCCCCAAAACCTGGCAGATACGCAGTATTTT